This passage covers 23 T cell receptor beta chains from one sample sequenced in a study of untreated major depressive disorder. Study-level findings and limits: CD4+ T cells from depressed patients used TRBV05-01 (Vbeta 5.1) more often than controls.

Sequencing used immunoSEQ multiplex PCR; TCRdb keeps in-frame clones, though not all of them. In the table there are about 25,000 clones, around 93% of which are singletons. Antigen specificity for these receptors is unknown. Material for sequencing was CD4+ T cells from PBMCs. All receptors come from a woman younger than 45 with major depressive disorder.

This chain joins TRBV28 and TRBJ2-3, with TRBD1 matching 9 bases. The CDR3 has 17 residues. The J segment lost 2 bases and the V segment lost 6 bases, leaving 12 bases of the junction unmatched. The germline gives CDR1 MDHEN, CDR2 SYDVKM. CDR3 protein: CASSGKLGTGYTDTQYF. The CDR3 DNA follows: TGTGCCAGCAGCGGAAAACTCGGGACAGGGTACACAGATACGCAGTATTTT.

CDR3 DNA sequence: TGCAGCGCTATCGGGACAGGACGCAACTATGGCTACACCTTC. Encoded protein: CSAIGTGRNYGYTF. The chain is built from TRBV29-1 and TRBJ1-2; 8 nucleotides line up with TRBD1. V shed 7 bases and J 2 bases; nucleotides not matched to a gene: 9. The CDR3 covers 14 residues. CDR1 is SQVTM and CDR2 is ANQGSEA in the germline V gene.

This chain joins TRBV5-1 and TRBJ2-7; 11 bases fit TRBD1. The CDR3 extends over 14 amino acids. Unmatched junction bases numbered 4, after V lost 4 bases and J lost 4 bases. CDR1 is SGHRS, CDR2 YFSETQ, per germline. The CDR3 reads CASSPRDRGYEQYF. The CDR3 DNA reads as TGCGCCAGCAGCCCCCGGGACAGGGGGTACGAGCAGTACTTC.

The rearrangement joins TRBV5-1 to TRBJ2-1, with D perhaps TRBD2 (6 bases). The ends were cut back, 4 bases at V and 9 bases at J, with 14 bases in the middle. Germline CDR1 reads SGHRS; CDR2 reads YFSETQ. The CDR3 covers 13 residues. The CDR3: CASSTIYGGEQFF. The DNA for the CDR3 is TGCGCCAGCAGCACAATATACGGGGGTGAGCAGTTCTTC.

DNA for the CDR3: TGTGCCAGCAGCTTAAGCGGGAGAACAGATACGCAGTATTTT. Translation: CASSLSGRTDTQYF. The chain is built from TRBV5-6 and TRBJ2-3; TRBD2 matches 8 bases. The length of the CDR3 is 14 residues. CDR1 is SGHDT and CDR2 is YYEEEE in the germline V gene. Germline trimming cut 2 bases from V and 3 bases from J; bases unmatched to any gene: 2.

The chain uses TRBV9 and TRBJ2-2, with 9 bases aligning to TRBD1. The length of the CDR3 is 16 residues. Per germline, CDR1 SGDLS and CDR2 YYNGEE. After removal of 0 bases from V and 0 bases from J, the junction contained 0 bases not matched to a gene. This chain's CDR3 is CASSVGDRANTGELFF. The DNA for the CDR3 is TGTGCCAGCAGCGTAGGGGACAGGGCGAACACCGGGGAGCTGTTTTTT.

This chain joins TRBV4-1 and TRBJ2-1; 10 nucleotides match TRBD2. V lost 3 bases to trimming and J lost 11 bases; unmatched junction nucleotides: 10. Germline loops: CDR1 MGHRA, CDR2 YSYEKL. CDR3 length: 15 residues. CDR3 DNA: TGCGCCAGCAGCCACTTAGCGGGAGGTGGGCCTCAGCAGTTCTTC. Its protein is CASSHLAGGGPQQFF.

The J gene is TRBJ2-1, the V gene TRBV4-1; TRBD1 matches 9 bases. Per the germline V gene, CDR1 is MGHRA and CDR2 is YSYEKL. The V and J ends lost 4 bases and 3 bases, in that order; junction bases with no gene match: 4. The CDR3 covers 15 residues. In DNA, the CDR3 is TGCGCCAGCAGCCGGGGACAGGGCGTCTACAATGAGCAGTTCTTC. Its protein is CASSRGQGVYNEQFF.

Only a few counts were recorded for this clone. J is TRBJ1-2 and V is TRBV7-8; 8 bases align to TRBD1. This CDR3 contains 14 residues. Trimming took 3 bases from V and 4 from J; bases not matched to a gene: 4. Germline V gene sequence: CDR1 SGHVS, CDR2 FQNEAQ. The CDR3 coding sequence is TGTGCCAGCAGCTTTGGACAGGGCCTCTATGGCTACACCTTC. Protein: CASSFGQGLYGYTF.

In its sample, this clone was seen a few times. The V gene is TRBV5-1, the J gene TRBJ2-2, with 13 bases matching TRBD2. CDR1 SGHRS and CDR2 YFSETQ come from the germline V gene. The CDR3 contains 16 residues. The V segment lost 3 bases and the J segment 5 bases; nucleotides outside the gene matches: 4. The DNA for the CDR3 is TGCGCCAGCAGCTGGAGGACTAGCGGGAGAACCGGGGAGCTGTTTTTT. It translates to CASSWRTSGRTGELFF.

This clone was recorded once. This chain uses TRBV6-5 with TRBJ1-2; D gene ambiguous. Trimming took 7 bases from V and 7 from J, leaving 16 bases between them. Germline CDR1 MNHEY, CDR2 SVGAGI. CDR3 size: 13 residues. For the CDR3, the DNA is TGTGCCAGCAAAAGGACCGCGGGTCGTGGCTACACCTTC. It codes for CASKRTAGRGYTF.

J is TRBJ1-2 and V is TRBV5-4, with TRBD1 identical over 9 bases. Germline CDR1 reads SGHNT; CDR2 reads YYREEE (reference sequence). The V gene end was trimmed by 3 bases and the J gene end by 4 bases; junction bases not matched to a gene: 7. The CDR3 runs 15 residues. As DNA, the CDR3 is TGTGCCAGCAGCTCGCCTCCGGGACAGGGCTATGGCTACACCTTC. Encoded protein: CASSSPPGQGYGYTF.

The chain recombines TRBV20-1 with TRBJ2-7; D call uncertain. The germline V gene has CDR1 DFQATT and CDR2 SNEGSKA (reference sequence). The CDR3 loop spans 11 amino acids. V was pared by 6 bases and J by 6 bases, with 12 bases between. This CDR3 is CSASDWAEQYF. The CDR3 nucleotides are TGCAGTGCCTCTGACTGGGCCGAGCAGTACTTC.

V gene TRBV4-3 combines with J gene TRBJ1-3; possible D gene TRBD1, 6 bases. Germline V gene data show CDR1 as LGHNA and CDR2 as YSLEER. Trimming cost V 3 bases and J 3 bases, with 12 bases left between them. The CDR3 is 15 residues long. In DNA, the CDR3 is TGCGCCAGCAGCCAGATACAGGGAAGTGGAAACACCATATATTTT. Its protein is CASSQIQGSGNTIYF.

As regards this clone: The same CDR3 arises from other DNA sequences in this sample as well. The chain has TRBV6-5 and TRBJ1-1; the D gene is possibly TRBD1 (6 bases). V was clipped by 0 bases and J by 5 bases, with 7 bases between them. Germline V gene data show CDR1 as MNHEY and CDR2 as SVGAGI. This CDR3 has 13 residues. The CDR3 nucleotides are TGTGCCAGCAGTTACTCAAGGGGGACTGAAGCTTTCTTT. As protein: CASSYSRGTEAFF.

The rearrangement uses TRBV29-1 and TRBJ2-7; 8 bases align to TRBD1. Per germline, CDR1 SQVTM and CDR2 ANQGSEA. The V gene end was trimmed by 6 bases and the J gene end by 3 bases; junction bases not matched to a gene: 13. CDR3 length equals 15 residues. The CDR3 DNA reads TGCAGCGTCCGTGACTCCGGGACAGGACACTACGAGCAGTACTTC. Translation: CSVRDSGTGHYEQYF.

The count of this clone is one. The rearrangement uses TRBV4-1 and TRBJ1-2; possibly TRBD1 for D (6 bases). The germline gives CDR1 MGHRA, CDR2 YSYEKL. The CDR3 sequence is 14 residues long. Trimming shortened V by 4 bases and J by 4 bases, and 13 bases separated the two germline ends. In nucleotides, the CDR3 is TGCGCCAGCAGCCCCGGACAGCATCCCTATGGCTACACCTTC. Protein product: CASSPGQHPYGYTF.

V usage is TRBV7-9 and J usage is TRBJ1-4; D is unclear. The CDR3 is 15 amino acids. CDR1 SEHNR and CDR2 FQNEAQ come from the germline V gene (reference sequence). Trimming cost V 5 bases and J 0 bases, with 10 bases left between them. For the CDR3, the DNA is TGTGCCAGCAGCCCACAATTTGCAACTAATGAAAAACTGTTTTTT. Residues: CASSPQFATNEKLFF.

This clone was counted once. The chain has TRBV27 and TRBJ2-7; possibly TRBD1 or TRBD2 for D (5 bases each). CDR1 is MNHEY, CDR2 SMNVEV, per germline (reference sequence). This CDR3 is 15 amino acids long. V lost 6 bases to trimming and J lost 2 bases, with 17 bases between them. The CDR3 spells CASRYRREKTYEQYF. The CDR3 DNA is TGTGCCAGCAGATATCGCAGGGAGAAGACCTACGAGCAGTACTTC.

This clone was detected only once. The chain employs TRBV15 and TRBJ1-1; D perhaps matches TRBD1 (5 bases). The V gene lost 2 bases and the J gene lost 6 bases, with 13 bases spanning the gap. CDR1 is LNHNV, CDR2 YYDKDF, per germline (reference sequence). This CDR3 spans 14 amino acids. CDR3 coding DNA: TGTGCCACCAGCAGATTCAGAGGGGCAGCTGAAGCTTTCTTT. Translating it yields CATSRFRGAAEAFF.

The rearrangement joins TRBV28 to TRBJ2-7; D is unclear. Trimming stripped 5 bases from V and 2 bases from J, with 10 bases between. Germline V gene data show CDR1 as MDHEN and CDR2 as SYDVKM. The length of the CDR3 is 13 residues. The CDR3 DNA reads TGTGCCAGCAGTGTTCCGGCCGCCTACGAGCAGTACTTC. Residues: CASSVPAAYEQYF.

This sequence joins TRBV6-1 and TRBJ2-3; possible D gene TRBD2, 7 bases. The germline V gene has CDR1 MNHNS and CDR2 SASEGT. Between the trimmed V and J ends, which lost 3 bases and 5 bases, there was a span of 15 bases. CDR3 length equals 15 residues. Written as DNA, the CDR3 is TGTGCCAGCAGTGATAGGGGGGGGCGGGGAGATACGCAGTATTTT. This gives the protein CASSDRGGRGDTQYF.

The V gene is TRBV7-9, the J gene TRBJ1-2, with D uncertain. The CDR3 loop spans 14 amino acids. V was cut by 2 bases and J by 7 bases, with 14 bases left in between. Germline V gene lookup returns CDR1 SEHNR and CDR2 FQNEAQ (reference sequence). The CDR3 spells CASSLFGVSGGYTF. DNA of the CDR3: TGTGCCAGCAGCTTATTCGGGGTGTCTGGTGGCTACACCTTC.